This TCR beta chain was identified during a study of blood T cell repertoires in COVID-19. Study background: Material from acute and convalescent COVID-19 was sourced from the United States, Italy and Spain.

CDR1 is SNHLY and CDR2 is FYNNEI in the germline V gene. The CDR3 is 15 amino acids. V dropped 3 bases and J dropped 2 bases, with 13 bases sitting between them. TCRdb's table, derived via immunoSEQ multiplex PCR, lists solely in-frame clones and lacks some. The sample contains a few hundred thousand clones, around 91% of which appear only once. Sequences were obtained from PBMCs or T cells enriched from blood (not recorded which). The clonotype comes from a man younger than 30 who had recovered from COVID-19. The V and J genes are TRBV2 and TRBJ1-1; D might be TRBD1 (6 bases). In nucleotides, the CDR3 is TGTGCCAGCAGTGACCAGGGGCTAGGCAACACTGAAGCTTTCTTT. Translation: CASSDQGLGNTEAFF. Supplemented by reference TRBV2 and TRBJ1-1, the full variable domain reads EPEVTQTPSHQVTQMGQEVILRCVPISNHLYFYWYRQILGQKVEFLVSFYNNEISEKSEIFDDQFSVERPDGSNFTLKIRSTKLEDSAMYFCASSDQGLGNTEAFFGQGTRLTVV.